This passage covers 24 T cell receptor beta chains from one sample sequenced in a study of tumor and adjacent non-tumor tissue in lung cancer. RNA was extracted from bulk tissue without any cell sorting. This non-tumor lung sample came from over 3 cm beyond the tumor edge. A modified ARM-PCR protocol with three rounds of nested PCR amplified TCRbeta. TCRdb redid the calling of the multiplex PCR reads with MiXCR, one entry per CDR3 protein. The profile covers about 90,000 distinct CDR3 sequences, with roughly 77% appearing a single time and just over 20% taken by the ten largest. Sequenced input: distant non-tumor lung tissue. The receptors stem from a woman in her forties or fifties with non-small cell lung cancer.

Turning to this clonotype: Here the CDR3 omits its conserved ending phenylalanine or tryptophan, so a read error is the likely source. The rearrangement links TRBV29-1 to TRBJ2-1; D is possibly TRBD2 (5 bases). This CDR3 spans 16 amino acids. Per the germline V gene, CDR1 is SQVTM and CDR2 is ANQGSEA. DNA for the CDR3: TGCAGCGTTGAAGATCCCCAGCGGAAGGGTTACAATGAACAGTTCTTA. Residues: CSVEDPQRKGYNEQFL.

A word on this clonotype: Because the CDR3 is missing its conserved closing phenylalanine or tryptophan, this is likely a read error. The CDR3, as DNA: TGTGCCAGCAGCCATCTTAATCCAGTGGACTCTAATGAAAAACTGTTTTCT. Protein: CASSHLNPVDSNEKLFS. The chain combines TRBV6-5 with TRBJ1-4; D is ambiguous. V was trimmed by 6 bases and J by 3 bases, leaving 20 bases between them. The CDR3 has 17 residues. Germline values: CDR1 MNHEY, CDR2 SVGAGI.

Points on this clonotype: A junction boundary mismatches the germline segment, possibly from a read error. The chain carries TRBV12-3 or TRBV12-4 and TRBJ2-3, with TRBD2 matching over 8 bases. CDR3 length equals 15 residues. This CDR3 is CVSSQTSGSTDTQCF. CDR3 nucleotides: TGTGTCAGCAGTCAAACTAGCGGTAGCACAGATACGCAGTGTTTT.

CDR3 sequence: CASSEDTGGVDTRYF. CDR3 sequence (DNA): TGTGCCAGCAGTGAAGATACGGGAGGGGTAGATACTCGGTATTTT. V gene TRBV6-1 combines with J gene TRBJ2-3, with 8 nucleotides matching TRBD2. V shed 1 base, J shed 14 bases, and the junction held 14 bases outside the gene matches. CDR1 is MNHNS and CDR2 is SASEGT in the germline V gene. The CDR3 is 15 residues long.

The chain combines TRBV20-1 with TRBJ2-7; tentative D call: TRBD1 (5 bases). The CDR3 length is 13 residues. CDR1 and CDR2 from the germline V gene are DFQATT and SNEGSKA (reference sequence). V was pared by 8 bases and J by 5 bases, with 19 bases between. As DNA, the CDR3 is TGCAGTCTTGTGGACACGGGTTTGGACGAGCAGTACTTC. Residues: CSLVDTGLDEQYF.

This clonotype was counted at least ten times. A much larger clone sits a single nucleotide away, making a read error possible. This sequence joins TRBV6-6 and TRBJ2-7, with 8 positions matching TRBD1. CDR3 length: 15 amino acids. With V trimmed by 6 bases and J by 6 bases, 13 bases remained unmatched. Germline-derived CDR1 and CDR2 are MNHNY and SVGAGI (reference sequence). The CDR3 reads CASSRAGQGTGEQYF. In DNA form, the CDR3 reads TGTGCCAGCAGCCGCGCCGGACAGGGAACGGGCGAGCAGTACTTC.

The chain employs TRBV11-2 and TRBJ2-3; 7 bases line up with TRBD2. Trimming cost V 1 base and J 4 bases; bases outside gene matches: 8. The CDR3 spans 16 residues. Germline CDR1 reads SGHAT; CDR2 reads FQNNGV. CDR3 region: CASSLVSGCNADTQYF. CDR3 nucleotides: TGTGCCAGCAGCTTAGTTAGCGGGTGTAACGCAGATACGCAGTATTTT.

A note on this clonotype: At one boundary the junction diverges from the germline segment, which might be a read error. The CDR3 DNA is TGTGCCAGCAGCTTGAGAGCTTCTGATATGCAGTATTTT. As protein: CASSLRASDMQYF. This chain connects TRBV6-5 to TRBJ2-3; no clear D gene. CDR3 length equals 13 residues. Germline values: CDR1 MNHEY, CDR2 SVGAGI.

A remark on this clonotype: At one end, the junction sequence differs from germline, possibly due to a read error. The rearrangement links TRBV5-4 to TRBJ2-1; D might be TRBD2 (5 bases). The germline V gene has CDR1 SGHNT and CDR2 YYREEE (reference sequence). CDR3 length: 16 residues. CDR3: CASGFLASPSYNEQFF. The CDR3 nucleotides read TGTGCCAGCGGCTTCTTAGCGTCTCCATCCTACAATGAGCAGTTCTTC.

The chain has TRBV4-1 and TRBJ2-3, with no clear D. This CDR3 region has 14 residues. Trimming left V 10 bases short and J 3 bases short, with 17 bases between. From germline, CDR1 is MGHRA and CDR2 YSYEKL. CDR3 sequence reads: CAKSQDGVTDTQYF. The CDR3 DNA reads as TGCGCCAAGAGCCAAGATGGGGTGACAGATACGCAGTATTTT.

Remarks on this clonotype: At one end the junction does not follow the germline gene, possibly because of a read error. The chain uses TRBV28 and TRBJ2-1, with D perhaps matching TRBD2 (5 bases). CDR3 length: 15 amino acids. Germline CDR1 MDHEN, CDR2 SYDVKM. CDR3 protein: CASRTPSGIYNEQFF. CDR3 bases: TGTGCCAGCAGAACCCCCAGCGGAATCTACAATGAGCAGTTTTTC.

This clonotype came up once. A read error may produce the germline difference seen at one junction end. The V gene is TRBV4-1, the J gene TRBJ2-5; TRBD2 agrees at 7 bases. CDR1 and CDR2 (germline): MGHRA, YSYEKL. There are 15 residues in the CDR3. Written as DNA, the CDR3 is TGCGCCAGCAGTCAAGGAGGTTCGGGGGGAGAGACCCAGTACTTC. This translates into CASSQGGSGGETQYF.

This clonotype was detected only once. The J gene is TRBJ1-1, the V gene TRBV11-1; perhaps TRBD1 as D (5 bases). In germline, CDR1 is SGHAT, CDR2 FQDESV (reference sequence). The CDR3 runs 15 residues. V shed 6 bases and J shed 1 base, with 15 bases lying between them. CDR3 DNA: TGTGCCAGCAGACCCCGGGGGATACCGAACACTGAAGCTTTCTTT. This translates into CASRPRGIPNTEAFF.

Regarding this clonotype: One junction end disagrees with the germline gene, perhaps due to a read error. This chain uses TRBV5-1 with TRBJ2-7; no clear D gene. The germline gives CDR1 SGHRS, CDR2 YFSETQ. CDR3 length: 14 amino acids. The DNA of the CDR3 is TGCGCAAGCAGCTACCTGTCCAACTCCTACGAGCAGTACTTC. It specifies CASSYLSNSYEQYF.

This clonotype came up many times. The chain carries TRBV6-5 and TRBJ2-7, with a weak D call TRBD2 (6 bases). Trimming pared 5 bases from V and 3 bases from J, leaving 23 bases between. Germline V gene lookup returns CDR1 MNHEY and CDR2 SVGAGI. CDR3 length: 17 residues. This chain's CDR3 is CASSTRGVARGYYEQYF. The CDR3 nucleotides read TGTGCCAGCAGTACCCGTGGCGTTGCGCGGGGCTACTACGAGCAGTACTTC.

Comment on this clonotype: One junction end does not reproduce the germline sequence, and a read error may be involved. The V call is TRBV10-2, the J call TRBJ1-1, with D perhaps TRBD1 (6 bases). The CDR3 is 12 amino acids. In germline, CDR1 is WSHSY, CDR2 SAAADI. CDR3 region: CASLGQNTGAFF. In DNA form, the CDR3 reads TGCGCAAGCTTAGGACAGAACACTGGAGCTTTCTTT.

This clonotype was found a few times. The rearrangement links TRBV19 to TRBJ1-5; a possible D gene is TRBD1 (5 bases). This CDR3 is built from 13 residues. In germline, CDR1 is LNHDA, CDR2 SQIVND (reference sequence). V was shortened by 4 bases and J by 7 bases, with 11 bases between the two germline ends. CDR3 sequence (DNA): TGTGCCAGTAGTACCGGGACCCTCCAGCCCCAGCATTTT. Its translation is CASSTGTLQPQHF.

Remarks on this clonotype: The final CDR3 position lacks the conserved phenylalanine or tryptophan, pointing to a likely read error. V gene TRBV6-5 combines with J gene TRBJ2-7; D is perhaps TRBD1 (5 bases). V dropped 6 bases and J dropped 3 bases, with 21 bases sitting between them. In germline, CDR1 is MNHEY, CDR2 SVGAGI. The CDR3 is 16 residues long. The CDR3 is CASRPIRIGDFYEQYL. The CDR3 DNA reads as TGTGCCAGCAGACCCATTAGGATAGGGGATTTCTACGAGCAGTACTTA.

Comment on this clonotype: No conserved phenylalanine or tryptophan ends this CDR3, so it is likely a read error. J is TRBJ2-7 and V is TRBV6-6; tentatively, D is TRBD1 or TRBD2 (5 bases each). There are 13 residues in the CDR3. Germline V CDR1 and CDR2: MNHNY, SVGAGI (reference sequence). With 0 bases removed from V and 4 bases from J, the gap between germline ends came to 7 bases. CDR3 coding DNA: TGTGCCAGCAGTTACTCGGGGGAATACGAGCAGTACTCC. Protein sequence: CASSYSGEYEQYS.

Remarks on this clonotype: This may come from a read error, since a much larger clone is one base off. This chain joins TRBV7-9 and TRBJ2-2; possibly TRBD1 or TRBD2 for D (5 bases each). Germline V CDR1 and CDR2: SEHNR, FQNEAQ (reference sequence). The CDR3 length is 15 residues. In DNA form, the CDR3 reads TGTGCCAGCAGCCCCTCGGCCCTCAACACCGGGGACCTGTTTTTT. Translating it yields CASSPSALNTGDLFF.

Points on this clonotype: One end of the junction fails to match germline, which may point to a read error. J is TRBJ1-5 and V is TRBV11-2; possibly TRBD1 for D (5 bases). Germline assignment: CDR1 SGHAT and CDR2 FQNNGV. The CDR3 is 13 amino acids. The CDR3 reads CAGRLERGQPQHF. CDR3 sequence (DNA): TGTGCCGGCAGATTAGAAAGGGGTCAGCCCCAGCATTTT. Complete variable domain (other parts from reference TRBV11-2 and TRBJ1-5): EAGVAQSPRYKIIEKRQSVAFWCNPISGHATLYWYQQILGQGPKLLIQFQNNGVVDDSQLPKDRFSAERLKGVDSTLKIQPAKLEDSAVYLCAGRLERGQPQHFGDGTRLSIL.

On this clonotype itself: One end of the junction does not line up with germline, which may come from a read error. This chain links TRBV10-3 with TRBJ1-5; D may be TRBD1 (5 bases). CDR3 length: 14 residues. Germline V gene lookup returns CDR1 ENHRY and CDR2 SYGVKD. This CDR3 reads CVISVQGSVQPQHF. The CDR3 nucleotides are TGTGTCATCAGTGTGCAGGGAAGTGTTCAGCCCCAGCATTTT.

This clonotype was recorded only once. Germline and junction disagree at one end, which may indicate a read error. This sequence joins TRBV24-1 and TRBJ2-1, with D perhaps TRBD2 (5 bases). The CDR3 runs to 17 residues. Germline V CDR1 and CDR2: KGHDR, SFDVKD. The CDR3 region has the DNA TGTGCCACCAGTGATTCGGGATTCCGAAGCTCCTCCAATGAACAGTTCTTC. Translating it yields CATSDSGFRSSSNEQFF.

The rearrangement uses TRBV11-2 and TRBJ2-7; unclear D gene. V gave up 1 base and J gave up 6 bases, with 13 bases separating them. The CDR3 loop spans 14 amino acids. Germline CDR1 reads SGHAT; CDR2 reads FQNNGV. The CDR3 loop is CASSLVRFSCEQYF. CDR3 in DNA: TGTGCCAGCAGCTTAGTTAGGTTCAGCTGCGAGCAGTACTTC.